This T cell receptor beta chain was retrieved from a study of graft-versus-host responses after intestinal transplantation. This CDR3 is built from 13 residues. The V gene's germline CDR1 is SGHRS and CDR2 YFSETQ. Trimming pared 4 bases from V and 1 base from J, leaving 8 bases between. Produced via immunoSEQ multiplex PCR; TCRdb's table is partial and in-frame only. Of just under 55,000 clones listed, roughly nine tenths were seen once; the top ten hold around 5.1%. This receptor was obtained from a human patient who received an intestinal transplant, so some T cells may come from the graft donor. The source material was PBMCs, sampled approximately 97 weeks after intestinal transplant. The chain combines TRBV5-1 with TRBJ2-5; TRBD2 is a possible D gene (5 bases). CDR3 loop: CASSGTSQETQYF. DNA for the CDR3: TGCGCCAGCAGCGGCACTAGCCAAGAGACCCAGTACTTC.